These 18 T cell receptor beta chains were sequenced from one sample in a study of T cell repertoires in cytomegalovirus infection. Their cognate antigens are unknown. Via MiXCR, TCRdb re-called the reads, giving one row per CDR3 protein. The sample records 54,000 or so distinct CDR3 sequences, around 33% being singletons. The source material was PBMCs, sequenced either directly or after in vitro stimulation (not recorded which). All receptors come from a human donor in good health (CMV status not recorded). Some clones in this sample may be carry-over from other donors' samples.

J is TRBJ2-2 and V is TRBV20-1, with a weak D call TRBD2 (6 bases). The CDR3 is 16 residues long. Germline CDR1 is DFQATT and CDR2 is SNEGSKA (reference sequence). V dropped 5 bases and J dropped 3 bases, with 19 bases sitting between them. CDR3 loop: CSARMGGVGYTGELFF. CDR3 DNA: TGCAGTGCTCGGATGGGGGGAGTTGGGTACACCGGGGAGCTGTTTTTT.

This clonotype showed up just a few times. V and J are TRBV6-4 and TRBJ1-2, with D possibly TRBD1 on 5 matching bases. There are 14 residues in the CDR3. The V and J ends lost 5 bases and 8 bases respectively, with 18 bases between them. In germline, CDR1 is MRHNA, CDR2 SNTAGT. The CDR3 protein is CASSPRDGYRGYTF. The CDR3 DNA reads as TGTGCCAGCAGTCCCAGGGACGGCTATCGCGGCTACACCTTC.

The chain recombines TRBV4-3 with TRBJ2-1; TRBD2 matches 9 bases. The CDR3 consists of 16 residues. Germline V gene lookup returns CDR1 LGHNA and CDR2 YSLEER. Trimming at V came to 0 bases and at J to 13 bases, leaving 13 bases not matched to a gene. The chain's CDR3 is CASSQEATSGPSKQFF. The CDR3 DNA follows: TGCGCCAGCAGCCAAGAGGCGACTAGCGGCCCTTCAAAACAGTTCTTC.

This clonotype was observed a handful of times. Here the CDR3 reads CASSFNEWGYTF. CDR3 in DNA: TGTGCCAGCAGCTTCAACGAGTGGGGCTACACCTTC. The genes are TRBV5-6 and TRBJ1-2, with no clear D. This CDR3 spans 12 amino acids. Germline V gene data show CDR1 as SGHDT and CDR2 as YYEEEE. The ends were cut back, 2 bases at V and 8 bases at J, with 10 bases in the middle.

The V gene is TRBV4-2, the J gene TRBJ2-1, with 9 bases fitting TRBD1. The junction had 11 bases not matched to a gene; V was cut back by 5 bases and J by 3 bases. Germline lookup yields CDR1 LGHNA and CDR2 YNFKEQ. The CDR3 has 17 amino acids. CDR3 amino acids: CASSGTGTRSGYNEQFF. DNA of the CDR3: TGTGCCAGCAGCGGGACAGGGACGAGGAGCGGCTACAATGAGCAGTTCTTC.

V usage is TRBV27 and J usage is TRBJ2-7, with D perhaps assigned TRBD1 or TRBD2 (5 bases each). Germline V gene sequence: CDR1 MNHEY, CDR2 SMNVEV (reference sequence). V lost 8 bases and J lost 2, with 13 bases in between. This CDR3 has 13 amino acids. DNA for the CDR3: TGTGCCAGCTCGTGGGGGATCCCCTACGAGCAGTACTTC. Encoded protein: CASSWGIPYEQYF.

This chain joins TRBV11-2 and TRBJ2-1, with 11 bases fitting TRBD2. V gave up 5 bases and J gave up 10 bases; unmatched junction bases: 10. Per the germline V gene, CDR1 is SGHAT and CDR2 is FQNNGV. The CDR3 sequence is 15 residues long. The CDR3 DNA reads as TGTGCCAGCAGCCTCGGAACTAGCGGGAGAGGCGAGCAGTTCTTC. This codes for CASSLGTSGRGEQFF.

This clonotype was recorded at least ten times. The genes are TRBV5-1 and TRBJ2-7, with a tentative D call TRBD1 (6 bases). V lost 0 bases, J lost 3 bases, and 13 bases lay in between. Germline V gene lookup returns CDR1 SGHRS and CDR2 YFSETQ. The CDR3 is 15 amino acids. The CDR3 nucleotides are TGCGCCAGCAGCTTGGTACCAGGGGTTGGCTACGAGCAGTACTTC. Residues: CASSLVPGVGYEQYF.

V and J are TRBV7-9 and TRBJ2-7; D could derive from TRBD1 or TRBD2 (6 bases each). The germline CDR1 and CDR2 sequences are SEHNR and FQNEAQ (reference sequence). The CDR3 spans 15 residues. Between the trimmed V and J ends, which lost 4 bases and 6 bases, there was a span of 19 bases. CDR3 sequence reads: CASSSRGQGSLEQYF. The CDR3 DNA is TGTGCCAGCAGCTCACGGGGGCAGGGGTCCCTCGAGCAGTACTTC.

The chain carries TRBV20-1 and TRBJ1-3; D gene ambiguous. Trimming removed 0 bases at V and 4 bases at J, with 7 bases between. This CDR3 region has 13 residues. CDR1 is DFQATT, CDR2 SNEGSKA, per germline (reference sequence). The CDR3 DNA is TGCAGTGCTAGAGATTGGTCGGGAAACACCATATATTTT. Translation gives CSARDWSGNTIYF.

This clonotype was picked up many times. J is TRBJ1-1 and V is TRBV7-9; D is possibly TRBD1 (5 bases). The ends were cut back, 1 base at V and 1 base at J, with 10 bases in the middle. Germline CDR1 SEHNR, CDR2 FQNEAQ (reference sequence). This CDR3 region has 15 residues. The CDR3 coding sequence is TGTGCCAGCAGCTTAGGGTGGGGGGAGAACACTGAAGCTTTCTTT. It specifies CASSLGWGENTEAFF.

This clonotype has a count of ten or more. DNA for the CDR3: TGTGCCATCAGTTCAGATCGTAAGGGGCAGTACTTC. It encodes CAISSDRKGQYF. The V and J genes are TRBV10-3 and TRBJ2-7; no firm D call. Germline CDR1 ENHRY, CDR2 SYGVKD. V shed 5 bases and J shed 9 bases, with 14 bases lying between them. The CDR3 length is 12 residues.

A few counts support this clonotype. The V call is TRBV7-2, the J call TRBJ2-5; D is possibly TRBD2 (6 bases). Trimming pared 4 bases from V and 1 base from J, leaving 10 bases between. The CDR3 loop spans 14 amino acids. Germline V lookup: CDR1 SGHTA, CDR2 FQGNSA. CDR3 nucleotide sequence: TGTGCCAGCAGCTCGGGACTCACCCAAGAGACCCAGTACTTC. Protein product: CASSSGLTQETQYF.

This chain uses TRBV20-1 with TRBJ1-5, with TRBD1 as a possible D gene (6 bases). Trimming cost V 5 bases and J 4 bases, with 12 bases left between them. CDR3 length: 13 residues. Germline V gene lookup returns CDR1 DFQATT and CDR2 SNEGSKA (reference sequence). CDR3 sequence: CSAAGQSNQPQHF. CDR3 nucleotides: TGCAGTGCTGCCGGACAGTCAAATCAGCCCCAGCATTTT.

The chain combines TRBV12-3 or TRBV12-4 with TRBJ1-5; D ambiguous. This CDR3 has 12 amino acids. V was trimmed by 4 bases and J by 3 bases, leaving 4 bases between them. The CDR3 nucleotides are TGTGCCAGCAGTTCGGACAATCAGCCCCAGCATTTT. This encodes CASSSDNQPQHF.

This chain links TRBV18 with TRBJ2-1, with D possibly being TRBD2 (5 bases). The CDR3 totals 15 residues. Trimming took off 3 bases at V and 4 bases at J, with 13 bases between the two ends. Germline V gene sequence: CDR1 KGHSH, CDR2 LQKENI. DNA of the CDR3: TGTGCCAGCTCACCTTCGGGGTTGACGTACAATGAGCAGTTCTTC. Translating gives CASSPSGLTYNEQFF.

This clonotype has just a few counts. At one boundary the junction diverges from the germline segment, which might be a read error. The V call is TRBV5-4, the J call TRBJ1-2; tentatively, D is TRBD1 (6 bases). The CDR3 runs 15 residues. Germline V gene lookup returns CDR1 SGHNT and CDR2 YYREEE (reference sequence). CDR3 residues: CASSLAAQGNYGYTF. The CDR3 DNA reads TGTGCCAGCAGCTTGGCAGCACAGGGTAACTACGGCTACACCTTT.

This clonotype appeared many times. The chain employs TRBV7-2 and TRBJ2-1, with TRBD2 matching 8 bases. Germline V gives CDR1 SGHTA, CDR2 FQGNSA. The CDR3 extends over 15 amino acids. V trimming: 4 bases; J trimming: 7 bases; junction bases outside the gene matches: 9. The chain's CDR3 is CASSSPGGGGNEQFF. The DNA for the CDR3 is TGTGCCAGCAGCTCCCCGGGTGGCGGGGGGAATGAGCAGTTCTTC.